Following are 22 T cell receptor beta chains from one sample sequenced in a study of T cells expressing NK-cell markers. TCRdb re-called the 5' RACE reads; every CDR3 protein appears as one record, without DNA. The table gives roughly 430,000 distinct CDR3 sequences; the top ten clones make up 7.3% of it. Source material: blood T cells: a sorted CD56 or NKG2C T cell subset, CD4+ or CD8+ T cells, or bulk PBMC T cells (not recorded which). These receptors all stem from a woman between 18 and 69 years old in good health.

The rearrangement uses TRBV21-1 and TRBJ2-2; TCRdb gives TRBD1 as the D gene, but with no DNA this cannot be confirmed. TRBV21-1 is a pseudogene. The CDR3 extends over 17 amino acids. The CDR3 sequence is CASSKGPQQGDTGELFF.

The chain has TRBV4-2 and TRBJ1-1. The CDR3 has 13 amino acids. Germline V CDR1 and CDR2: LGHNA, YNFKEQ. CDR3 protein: CASRVDGNTEAFF.

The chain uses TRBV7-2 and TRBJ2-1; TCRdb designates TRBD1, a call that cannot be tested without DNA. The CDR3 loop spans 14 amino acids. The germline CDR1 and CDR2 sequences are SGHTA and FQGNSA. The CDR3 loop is CASRPGESYNEQFF.

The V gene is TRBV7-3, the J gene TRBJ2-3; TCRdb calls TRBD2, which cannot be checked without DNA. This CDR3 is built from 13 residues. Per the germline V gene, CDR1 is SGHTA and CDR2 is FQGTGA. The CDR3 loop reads CASSLLGRREQYF.

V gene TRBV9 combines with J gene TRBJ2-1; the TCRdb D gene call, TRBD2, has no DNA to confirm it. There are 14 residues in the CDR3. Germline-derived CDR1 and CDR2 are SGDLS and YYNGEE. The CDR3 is CASSGAALGNEQFF.

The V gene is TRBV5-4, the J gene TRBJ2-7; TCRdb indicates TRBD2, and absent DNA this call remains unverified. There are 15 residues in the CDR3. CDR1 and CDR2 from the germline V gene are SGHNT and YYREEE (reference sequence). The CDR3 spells CASSFSGRFSYEQYF.

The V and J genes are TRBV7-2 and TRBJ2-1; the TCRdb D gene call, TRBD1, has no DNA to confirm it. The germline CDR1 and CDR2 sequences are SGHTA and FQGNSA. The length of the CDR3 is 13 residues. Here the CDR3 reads CASSLPRENEQFF.

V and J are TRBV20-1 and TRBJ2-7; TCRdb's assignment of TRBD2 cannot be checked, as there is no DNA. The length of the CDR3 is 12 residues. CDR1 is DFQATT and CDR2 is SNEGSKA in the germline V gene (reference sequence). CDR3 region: CSWTSGSYEQYF.

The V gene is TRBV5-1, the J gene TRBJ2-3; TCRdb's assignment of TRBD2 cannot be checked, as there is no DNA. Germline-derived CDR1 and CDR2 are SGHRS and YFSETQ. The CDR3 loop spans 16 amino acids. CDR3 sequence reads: CASSSTSGRATDTQYF.

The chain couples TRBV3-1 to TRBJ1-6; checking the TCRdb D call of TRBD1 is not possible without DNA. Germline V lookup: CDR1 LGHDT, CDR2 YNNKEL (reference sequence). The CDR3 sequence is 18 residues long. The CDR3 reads CASSRGTSLGAYNSPLHF.

This chain's CDR3 is CASSRIAENTGELFF. This sequence joins TRBV18 and TRBJ2-2; TCRdb picks TRBD2, but there is no DNA to check that call. Germline assignment: CDR1 KGHSH and CDR2 LQKENI. CDR3 size: 15 residues.

The CDR3 sequence is CASSRRDSGELFF. This rearrangement joins TRBV7-6 to TRBJ2-2. In germline, CDR1 is SGHVS, CDR2 FNYEAQ. The CDR3 consists of 13 residues.

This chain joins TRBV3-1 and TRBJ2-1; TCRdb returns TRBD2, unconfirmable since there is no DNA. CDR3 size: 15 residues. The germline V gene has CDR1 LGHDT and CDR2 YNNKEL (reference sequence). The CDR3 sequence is CASRRLAGGVNEQFF.

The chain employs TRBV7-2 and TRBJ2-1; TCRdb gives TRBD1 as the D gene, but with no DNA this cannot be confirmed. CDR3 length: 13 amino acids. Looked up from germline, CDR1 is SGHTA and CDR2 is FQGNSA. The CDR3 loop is CASSLVGQNEQFF.

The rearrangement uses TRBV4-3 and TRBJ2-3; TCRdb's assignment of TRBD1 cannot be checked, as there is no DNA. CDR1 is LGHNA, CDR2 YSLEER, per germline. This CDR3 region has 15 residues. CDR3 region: CARLGTGCVADTQYF.

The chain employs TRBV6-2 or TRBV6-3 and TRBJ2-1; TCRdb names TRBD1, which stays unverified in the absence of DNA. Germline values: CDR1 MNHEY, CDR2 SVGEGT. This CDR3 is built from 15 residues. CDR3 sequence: CASSYGDSLSNEQFF.

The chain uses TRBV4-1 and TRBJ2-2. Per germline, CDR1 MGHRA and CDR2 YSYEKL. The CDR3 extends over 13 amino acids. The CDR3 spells CASSPIRSGELFF.

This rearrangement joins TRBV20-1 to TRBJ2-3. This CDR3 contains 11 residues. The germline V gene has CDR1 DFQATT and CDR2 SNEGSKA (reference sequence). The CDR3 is CSSGFTDTQYF.

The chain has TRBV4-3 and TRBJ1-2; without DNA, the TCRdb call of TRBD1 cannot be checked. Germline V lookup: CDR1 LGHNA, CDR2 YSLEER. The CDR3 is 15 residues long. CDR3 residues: CASSPNRDGVYGYTF.

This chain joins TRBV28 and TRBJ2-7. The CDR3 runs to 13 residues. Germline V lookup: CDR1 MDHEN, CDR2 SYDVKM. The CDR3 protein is CASSLFVAYEQYF.

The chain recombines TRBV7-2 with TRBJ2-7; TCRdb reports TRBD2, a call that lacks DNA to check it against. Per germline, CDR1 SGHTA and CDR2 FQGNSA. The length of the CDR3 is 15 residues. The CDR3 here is CASSLESTSRDEQYF.

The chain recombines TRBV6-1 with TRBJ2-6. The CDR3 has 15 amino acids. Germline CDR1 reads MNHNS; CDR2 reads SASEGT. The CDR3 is CASGRLLSGANVLTF.